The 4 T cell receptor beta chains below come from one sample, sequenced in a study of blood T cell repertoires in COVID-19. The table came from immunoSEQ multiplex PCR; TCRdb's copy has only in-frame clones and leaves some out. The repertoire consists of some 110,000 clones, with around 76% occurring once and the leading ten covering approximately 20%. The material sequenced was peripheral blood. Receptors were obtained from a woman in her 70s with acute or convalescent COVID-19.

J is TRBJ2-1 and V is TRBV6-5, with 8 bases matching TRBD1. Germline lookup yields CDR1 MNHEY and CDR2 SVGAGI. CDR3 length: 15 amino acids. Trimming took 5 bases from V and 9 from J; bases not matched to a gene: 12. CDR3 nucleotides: TGTGCCAGCAGTCACCCGGACAGGGTCTGGGGTGAGCAGTTCTTC. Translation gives CASSHPDRVWGEQFF.

CDR3 bases: TGTGCCAGCAGTGACGATAGTACCGACAATGAGCAGTTCTTC. This encodes CASSDDSTDNEQFF. J is TRBJ2-1 and V is TRBV25-1, with no clear D. The V gene lost 3 bases and the J gene lost 5 bases, with 11 bases spanning the gap. The CDR3 extends over 14 amino acids. Germline V gene lookup returns CDR1 MGHDK and CDR2 SYGVNS.

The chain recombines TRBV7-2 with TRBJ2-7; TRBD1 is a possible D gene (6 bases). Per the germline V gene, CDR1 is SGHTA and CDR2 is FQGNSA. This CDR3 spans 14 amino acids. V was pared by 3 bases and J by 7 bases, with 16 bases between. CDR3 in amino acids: CASSLSGQTVEQYF. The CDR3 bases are TGTGCCAGCAGCTTGTCCGGACAGACGGTTGAGCAGTACTTC.

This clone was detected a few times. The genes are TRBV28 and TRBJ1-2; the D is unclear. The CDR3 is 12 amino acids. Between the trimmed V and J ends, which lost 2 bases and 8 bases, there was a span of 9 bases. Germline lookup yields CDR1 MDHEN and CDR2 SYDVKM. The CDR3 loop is CASSLGRAGYTF. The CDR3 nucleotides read TGTGCCAGCAGTTTAGGGAGGGCCGGCTACACCTTC.